Shown below are 3 T cell receptor beta chains from a single sample sequenced in a study of cytomegalovirus exposure and HLA in healthy donors. Both 60 Vbeta primers and 13 Jbeta primers went into the PCR. TCRdb keeps only in-frame clones here, not all; method: immunoSEQ multiplex PCR. Recorded for this sample: about 170,000 clones. Sequencing was done on a sample of PBMCs. These receptor sequences come from a woman between 18 and 29 years old in good health and CMV-seropositive.

This chain joins TRBV4-1 and TRBJ2-7; a weak D match, TRBD2 (6 bases). V lost 0 bases to trimming and J lost 1 base, with 13 bases between them. CDR1 is MGHRA, CDR2 YSYEKL, per germline. CDR3 length equals 16 residues. CDR3 bases: TGCGCCAGCAGCCAAGATACGGGAGCCTGGTCCTACGAGCAGTACTTC. Translation gives CASSQDTGAWSYEQYF.

The chain links TRBV5-1 to TRBJ1-4; 8 bases match TRBD1. This CDR3 is 14 amino acids long. The V and J ends lost 2 bases and 14 bases, in that order; junction bases with no gene match: 11. Germline V gene data show CDR1 as SGHRS and CDR2 as YFSETQ. CDR3 amino acids: CASSLRTGNGSLFF. CDR3 in DNA: TGCGCCAGCAGCTTAAGGACAGGGAACGGTAGCCTGTTTTTT.

The CDR3 loop is CASSQGTTRTQETQYF. In nucleotides, the CDR3 is TGTGCCAGCAGCCAAGGGACTACCCGGACCCAAGAGACCCAGTACTTC. The chain employs TRBV4-2 and TRBJ2-5; tentative D call: TRBD2 (6 bases). The CDR3 runs to 16 residues. Trimming removed 1 base from V and 1 base from J, with 13 bases in between. Per the germline V gene, CDR1 is LGHNA and CDR2 is YNFKEQ.